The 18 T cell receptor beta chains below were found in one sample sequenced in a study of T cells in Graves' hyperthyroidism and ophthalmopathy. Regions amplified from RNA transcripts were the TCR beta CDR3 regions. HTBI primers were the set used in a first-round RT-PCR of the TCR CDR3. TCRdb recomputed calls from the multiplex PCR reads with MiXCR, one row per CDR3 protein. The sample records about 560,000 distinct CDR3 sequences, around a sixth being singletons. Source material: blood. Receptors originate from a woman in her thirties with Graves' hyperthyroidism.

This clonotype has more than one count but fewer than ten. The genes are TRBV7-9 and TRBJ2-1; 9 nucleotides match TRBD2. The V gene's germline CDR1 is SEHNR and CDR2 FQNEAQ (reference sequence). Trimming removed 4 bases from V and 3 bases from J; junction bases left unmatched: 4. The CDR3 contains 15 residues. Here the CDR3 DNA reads TGTGCCAGCAGCTATCCGACTAGCGGCTACAATGAGCAGTTCTTC. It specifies CASSYPTSGYNEQFF.

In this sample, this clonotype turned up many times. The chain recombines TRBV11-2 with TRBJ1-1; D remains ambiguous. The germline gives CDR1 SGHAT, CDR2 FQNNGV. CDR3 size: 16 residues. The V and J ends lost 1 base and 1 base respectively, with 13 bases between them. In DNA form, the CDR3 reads TGTGCCAGCAGCTTAGGTGTCAGAGCATCGAACACTGAAGCTTTCTTT. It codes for CASSLGVRASNTEAFF.

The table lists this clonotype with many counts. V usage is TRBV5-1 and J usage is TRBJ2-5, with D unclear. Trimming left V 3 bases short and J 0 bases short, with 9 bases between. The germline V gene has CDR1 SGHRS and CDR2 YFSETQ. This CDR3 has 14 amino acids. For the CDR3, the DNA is TGCGCCAGCAGCTCTGGAGAGTACCAAGAGACCCAGTACTTC. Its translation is CASSSGEYQETQYF. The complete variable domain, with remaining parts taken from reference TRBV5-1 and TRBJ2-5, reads KAGVTQTPRYLIKTRGQQVTLSCSPISGHRSVSWYQQTPGQGLQFLFEYFSETQRNKGNFPGRFSGRQFSNSRSEMNVSTLELGDSALYLCASSSGEYQETQYFGPGTRLLVL.

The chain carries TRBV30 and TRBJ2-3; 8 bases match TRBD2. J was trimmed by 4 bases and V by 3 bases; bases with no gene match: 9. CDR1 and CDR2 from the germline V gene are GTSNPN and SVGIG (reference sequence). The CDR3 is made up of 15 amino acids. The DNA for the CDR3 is TGTGCCTGGAGCGGGCCAAGCGGGGGCCCAGATACGCAGTATTTT. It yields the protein CAWSGPSGGPDTQYF.

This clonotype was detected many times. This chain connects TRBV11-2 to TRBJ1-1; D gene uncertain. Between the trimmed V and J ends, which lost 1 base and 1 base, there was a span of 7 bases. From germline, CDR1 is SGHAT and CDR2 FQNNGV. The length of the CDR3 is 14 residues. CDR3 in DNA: TGTGCCAGCAGCTTAGGGGTCTGGAACACTGAAGCTTTCTTT. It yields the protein CASSLGVWNTEAFF.

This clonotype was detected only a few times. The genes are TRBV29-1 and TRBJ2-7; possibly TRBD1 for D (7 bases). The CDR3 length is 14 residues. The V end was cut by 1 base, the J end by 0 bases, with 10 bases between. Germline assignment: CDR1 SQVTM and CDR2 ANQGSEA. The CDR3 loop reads CSVEGRGASYEQYF. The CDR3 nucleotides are TGCAGCGTTGAAGGCAGGGGGGCCTCCTACGAGCAGTACTTC.

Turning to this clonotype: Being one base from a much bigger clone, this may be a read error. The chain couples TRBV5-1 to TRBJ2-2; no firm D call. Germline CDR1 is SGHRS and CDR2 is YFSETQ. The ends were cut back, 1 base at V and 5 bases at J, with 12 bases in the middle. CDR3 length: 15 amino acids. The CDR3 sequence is CASSLSAARTGELFF. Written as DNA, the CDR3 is TGCGCCAGCAGCTTGTCGGCGGCACGGACCGGGGAGCTGTTTTTT.

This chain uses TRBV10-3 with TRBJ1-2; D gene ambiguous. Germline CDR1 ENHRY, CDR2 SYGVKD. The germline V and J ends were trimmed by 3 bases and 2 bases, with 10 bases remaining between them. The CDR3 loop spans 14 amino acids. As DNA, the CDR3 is TGTGCCATCAGTGATTTGGAGGGAAACTATGGCTACACCTTC. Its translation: CAISDLEGNYGYTF.

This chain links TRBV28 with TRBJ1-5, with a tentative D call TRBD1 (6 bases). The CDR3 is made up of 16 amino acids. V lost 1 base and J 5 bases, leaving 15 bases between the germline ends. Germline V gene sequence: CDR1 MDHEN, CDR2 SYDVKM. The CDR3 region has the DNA TGTGCCAGCAGTTTATCGGGGGGCGTATCCCATCAGCCCCAGCATTTT. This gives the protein CASSLSGGVSHQPQHF.

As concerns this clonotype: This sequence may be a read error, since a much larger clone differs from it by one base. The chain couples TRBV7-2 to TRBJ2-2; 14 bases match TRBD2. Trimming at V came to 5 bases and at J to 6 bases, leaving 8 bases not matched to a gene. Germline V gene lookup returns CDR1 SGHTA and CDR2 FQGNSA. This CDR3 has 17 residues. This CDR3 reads CASSTRTSGRSAGELFF. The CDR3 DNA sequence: TGTGCCAGCAGCACCAGGACTAGCGGGAGGTCAGCCGGGGAGCTGTTTTTT.

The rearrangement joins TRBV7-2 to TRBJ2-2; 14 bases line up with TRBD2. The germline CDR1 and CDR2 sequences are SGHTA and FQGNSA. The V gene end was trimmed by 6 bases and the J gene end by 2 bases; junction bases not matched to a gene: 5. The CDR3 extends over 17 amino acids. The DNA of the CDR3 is TGTGCCAGCAGACAAGGACTAGCGGGAGGAAACACCGGGGAGCTGTTTTTT. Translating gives CASRQGLAGGNTGELFF.

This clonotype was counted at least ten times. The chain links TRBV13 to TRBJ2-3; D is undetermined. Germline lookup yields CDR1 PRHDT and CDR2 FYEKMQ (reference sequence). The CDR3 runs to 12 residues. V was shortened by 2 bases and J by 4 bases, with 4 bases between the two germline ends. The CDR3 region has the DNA TGTGCCAGCAGCTTACTCCCAGATACGCAGTATTTT. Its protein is CASSLLPDTQYF.

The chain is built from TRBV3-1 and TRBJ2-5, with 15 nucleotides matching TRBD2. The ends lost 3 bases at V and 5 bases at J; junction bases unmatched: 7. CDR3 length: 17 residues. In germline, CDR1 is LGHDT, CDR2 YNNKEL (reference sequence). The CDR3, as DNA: TGTGCCAGCAGCCATGCCGGGACTAGCGGGAGGTTGGAGACCCAGTACTTC. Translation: CASSHAGTSGRLETQYF.

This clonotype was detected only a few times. This CDR3 is CASSRLSFTTSGRARDEQYF. CDR3 nucleotide sequence: TGTGCCAGCAGCCGACTCAGCTTTACTACTAGCGGGAGGGCCCGGGACGAGCAGTACTTC. This chain uses TRBV14 with TRBJ2-7; 13 positions agree with TRBD2. CDR1 SGHDN and CDR2 FVKESK come from the germline V gene. The length of the CDR3 is 20 residues. V lost 4 bases to trimming and J lost 5 bases; unmatched junction nucleotides: 20. Complete variable domain (other parts from reference TRBV14 and TRBJ2-7): EAGVTQFPSHSVIEKGQTVTLRCDPISGHDNLYWYRRVMGKEIKFLLHFVKESKQDESGMPNNRFLAERTGGTYSTLKVQPAELEDSGVYFCASSRLSFTTSGRARDEQYFGPGTRLTVT.

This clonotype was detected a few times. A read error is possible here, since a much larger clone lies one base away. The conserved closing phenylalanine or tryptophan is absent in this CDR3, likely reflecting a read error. Here the CDR3 reads CASSQNFVSNNEQFS. CDR3 DNA sequence: TGTGCCAGCAGTCAAAACTTCGTCAGTAACAATGAGCAGTTCTCC. This chain connects TRBV11-2 to TRBJ2-1; D ambiguous. CDR1 SGHAT and CDR2 FQNNGV come from the germline V gene. This CDR3 contains 15 residues. The ends were cut back, 6 bases at V and 5 bases at J, with 17 bases in the middle.

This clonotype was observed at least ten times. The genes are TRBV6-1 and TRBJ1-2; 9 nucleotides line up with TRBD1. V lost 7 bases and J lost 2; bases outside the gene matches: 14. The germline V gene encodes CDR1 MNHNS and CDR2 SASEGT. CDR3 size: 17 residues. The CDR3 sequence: CASIAETGGVGNYGYTF. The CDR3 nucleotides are TGTGCCAGCATCGCGGAAACAGGGGGCGTCGGAAACTATGGCTACACCTTC.

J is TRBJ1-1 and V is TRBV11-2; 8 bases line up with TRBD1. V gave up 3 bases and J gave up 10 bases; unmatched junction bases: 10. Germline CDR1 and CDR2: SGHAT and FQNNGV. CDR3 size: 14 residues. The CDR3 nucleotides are TGTGCCAGCAGCTTTATCCCAACAGGGGGAACAGCTTTCTTT. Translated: CASSFIPTGGTAFF. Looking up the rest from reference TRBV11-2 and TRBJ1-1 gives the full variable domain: EAGVAQSPRYKIIEKRQSVAFWCNPISGHATLYWYQQILGQGPKLLIQFQNNGVVDDSQLPKDRFSAERLKGVDSTLKIQPAKLEDSAVYLCASSFIPTGGTAFFGQGTRLTVV.

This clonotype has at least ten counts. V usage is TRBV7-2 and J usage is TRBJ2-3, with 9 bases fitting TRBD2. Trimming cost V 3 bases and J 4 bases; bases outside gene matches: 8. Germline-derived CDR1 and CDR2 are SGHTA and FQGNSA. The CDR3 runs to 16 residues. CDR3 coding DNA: TGTGCCAGCAGCTTCGGTGGAGCGGGAGGTGCAGATACGCAGTATTTT. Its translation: CASSFGGAGGADTQYF.